One sample yielded the 9 T cell receptor beta chains listed below, sequenced in a study of molecular identifiers for immune sequencing clone quantification (dated by TCRdb to 2016 to 2019). Library prep was done by PCR. Sequencing instrument: Illumina HiSeq 4000. TCRdb redid the processing of the public reads, applying fastp at Q25 and MiXCR, and retained in-frame beta chains. Here each entry gathers all rows of one CDR3 protein and keeps the most common genes and DNA. Recorded for this sample are over 55,000 distinct CDR3 sequences; around 17% of them occurred a single time. Roughly 1.5% of the sample lies in the top ten. Sample: naive CD8+ T cells from blood, with Jurkat cell RNA spiked in. This specimen's cell subset or site label, per the study, means: FACS-sorted CD8+CD4-CCR7+CD45RA+ naive T cells. These receptors all stem from a human donor in good health. Some libraries in this study had Jurkat cell RNA spiked in.

The table lists this clonotype with many counts. V and J are TRBV7-9 and TRBJ2-3; possibly TRBD1 for D (5 bases). Germline assignment: CDR1 SEHNR and CDR2 FQNEAQ (reference sequence). V lost 3 bases and J 2 bases, leaving 15 bases between the germline ends. The CDR3 contains 16 residues. CDR3 nucleotide sequence: TGTGCCAGCAGCTTTGGGGCGGAGCAGTACACAGATACGCAGTATTTT. It encodes CASSFGAEQYTDTQYF.

There are many counts of this clonotype. J is TRBJ2-2 and V is TRBV12-3 or TRBV12-4; 14 positions agree with TRBD2. The CDR3 length is 19 residues. The V and J ends lost 4 bases and 0 bases, in that order; junction bases with no gene match: 7. The CDR3 loop is CASSSGTSGRVANTGELFF. Written as DNA, the CDR3 is TGTGCCAGCAGTTCGGGGACTAGCGGGAGAGTTGCGAACACCGGGGAGCTGTTTTTT.

This clonotype was counted between two and nine times. The genes are TRBV7-6 and TRBJ1-1; D not resolved. With 1 base removed from V and 1 base from J, the gap between germline ends came to 13 bases. This CDR3 comprises 16 residues. Looked up from germline, CDR1 is SGHVS and CDR2 is FNYEAQ. The CDR3 nucleotides read TGTGCCAGCAGCTTAGGAACTGAGGGTCGGAACACTGAAGCTTTCTTT. The encoded protein is CASSLGTEGRNTEAFF.

There are a few counts of this clonotype. The chain carries TRBV15 and TRBJ1-2; no clear D gene. The CDR3 is 16 amino acids. The V gene's germline CDR1 is LNHNV and CDR2 YYDKDF (reference sequence). With 1 base removed from V and 4 bases from J, the gap between germline ends came to 16 bases. The DNA for the CDR3 is TGTGCCACCAGCAGAGGTGGTGGAGAGTTTGCCTATGGCTACACCTTC. Translation gives CATSRGGGEFAYGYTF.

This clonotype has a count of ten or more. The gene calls are TRBV19 and TRBJ2-2; D remains unclear. CDR3 length: 11 amino acids. Per germline, CDR1 LNHDA and CDR2 SQIVND (reference sequence). The germline V and J ends were trimmed by 3 bases and 7 bases, with 3 bases remaining between them. For the CDR3, the DNA is TGTGCCAGTAGTATTGGCGGGGAGCTGTTTTTT. Translating it yields CASSIGGELFF.

For this clonotype: A much bigger clone sits one base away, suggesting this may be a read error. As the CDR3 is not closed by the conserved phenylalanine or tryptophan, this likely results from a read error. The rearrangement links TRBV7-9 to TRBJ2-7; 7 nucleotides align to TRBD1. Germline trimming cut 5 bases from V and 3 bases from J; bases unmatched to any gene: 13. The CDR3 is made up of 16 amino acids. Looked up from germline, CDR1 is SEHNR and CDR2 is FQNEAQ (reference sequence). CDR3 DNA sequence: TGTGCCAGCAGCCACAATCGACAGGGCAAGGGCTACGAGCAGTACTCC. This translates into CASSHNRQGKGYEQYS.

Details on this clonotype: A much larger clone lies a single base off, so this may be a read error. The rearrangement uses TRBV15 and TRBJ2-5; D may be TRBD1 (5 bases). The ends were cut back, 4 bases at V and 2 bases at J, with 11 bases in the middle. CDR1 is LNHNV, CDR2 YYDKDF, per germline (reference sequence). The CDR3 contains 14 residues. This CDR3 is CATSTPRQQETQYF. CDR3 nucleotide sequence: TGTGCCACCAGCACCCCGAGACAGCAAGAGACCCAGTACTTC. The full variable domain, its missing parts supplied by reference TRBV15 and TRBJ2-5, is DAMVIQNPRYQVTQFGKPVTLSCSQTLNHNVMYWYQQKSSQAPKLLFHYYDKDFNNEADTPDNFQSRRPNTSFCFLDIRSPGLGDTAMYLCATSTPRQQETQYFGPGTRLLVL.

There are many counts of this clonotype. V gene TRBV27 combines with J gene TRBJ2-7, with 9 bases matching TRBD1. The V and J ends lost 5 bases and 7 bases, in that order; junction bases with no gene match: 9. The V gene's germline CDR1 is MNHEY and CDR2 SMNVEV (reference sequence). This CDR3 is 14 amino acids long. The CDR3 DNA reads TGTGCCAGCAGTCTAAGGGGACAGGGTTGGGAGCAGTACTTC. This codes for CASSLRGQGWEQYF.

As for this clonotype: A much larger clonotype is one base distant, so this may be a read error. V and J are TRBV4-1 and TRBJ2-7; D is unresolved. Germline V CDR1 and CDR2: MGHRA, YSYEKL. The CDR3 runs to 15 residues. V lost 4 bases and J lost 4, with 17 bases in between. The DNA for the CDR3 is TGCGCCAGCAGCCTCAAACCTGCGGATGGGTACGAGCAGTACTTC. Amino acid sequence: CASSLKPADGYEQYF.